The 21 T cell receptor beta chains given below trace back to one sample, sequenced in a study of blood T cell repertoires in COVID-19. The assay was immunoSEQ multiplex PCR, and TCRdb's table has in-frame clones only and misses some. The sample lists a few hundred thousand clones, more than 75% seen once, with more than 1% in the top ten. Material: PBMCs or T cells enriched from blood (not recorded which). The receptors here all came from a woman aged 18-29 years who had recovered from COVID-19.

The rearrangement joins TRBV24-1 to TRBJ2-3, with D perhaps matching TRBD2 (6 bases). V was pared by 8 bases and J by 4 bases, with 12 bases between. Germline V CDR1 and CDR2: KGHDR, SFDVKD. CDR3 length: 13 residues. The CDR3 protein is CATTAGGADTQYF. The DNA for the CDR3 is TGTGCCACCACTGCAGGAGGGGCAGATACGCAGTATTTT.

The chain employs TRBV7-9 and TRBJ2-7, with D possibly being TRBD1 (5 bases). The CDR3 is 14 amino acids. The V and J ends lost 1 base and 2 bases respectively, with 9 bases between them. Germline assignment: CDR1 SEHNR and CDR2 FQNEAQ (reference sequence). CDR3 in amino acids: CASSLGQRTYEQYF. CDR3 coding DNA: TGTGCCAGCAGCTTAGGACAGAGAACCTACGAGCAGTACTTC.

Concerning this clone itself: The sample contains more than one DNA sequence encoding this CDR3. The chain uses TRBV9 and TRBJ1-2, with TRBD1 identical over 7 bases. Germline-derived CDR1 and CDR2 are SGDLS and YYNGEE. The CDR3 spans 14 residues. V was pared by 3 bases and J by 2 bases, with 4 bases of the junction left unmatched. The CDR3 DNA reads as TGTGCCAGCAGCGGCGGGACAGCAAACTATGGCTACACCTTC. As protein: CASSGGTANYGYTF.

The rearrangement uses TRBV24-1 and TRBJ2-5; D uncertain. Trimming stripped 4 bases from V and 5 bases from J, with 7 bases between. This CDR3 has 12 residues. Germline V gives CDR1 KGHDR, CDR2 SFDVKD. CDR3 sequence: CATSDVGETQYF. Written as DNA, the CDR3 is TGTGCCACCAGTGACGTCGGGGAGACCCAGTACTTC.

In its sample, this clone was seen once. The chain links TRBV5-6 to TRBJ2-1; 8 bases are shared with TRBD1. Germline V gene sequence: CDR1 SGHDT, CDR2 YYEEEE. This CDR3 is built from 12 residues. Trimming removed 2 bases from V and 15 bases from J; junction bases left unmatched: 7. In DNA, the CDR3 is TGTGCCAGCAGCTTCGACAGGGGCGGGGTGTTCTTC. Its protein product is CASSFDRGGVFF.

This chain connects TRBV28 to TRBJ1-5; tentative D call: TRBD1 (5 bases). The CDR3 is 15 amino acids. V shed 2 bases and J shed 4 bases, with 12 bases lying between them. Germline V CDR1 and CDR2: MDHEN, SYDVKM. Written as DNA, the CDR3 is TGTGCCAGCAGTTTAAGGGAGGGGCGAAATCAGCCCCAGCATTTT. Protein product: CASSLREGRNQPQHF.

The J gene is TRBJ1-1, the V gene TRBV15, with 10 positions matching TRBD1. CDR3 size: 15 residues. CDR1 is LNHNV and CDR2 is YYDKDF in the germline V gene (reference sequence). The ends lost 7 bases at V and 5 bases at J; junction bases unmatched: 10. The CDR3 loop is CATTSLGQGWTEAFF. The CDR3 region has the DNA TGTGCCACCACCAGTCTGGGACAGGGGTGGACTGAAGCTTTCTTT. The full variable domain, in which reference TRBV15 and TRBJ1-1 provide the parts outside the CDR3, is DAMVIQNPRYQVTQFGKPVTLSCSQTLNHNVMYWYQQKSSQAPKLLFHYYDKDFNNEADTPDNFQSRRPNTSFCFLDIRSPGLGDTAMYLCATTSLGQGWTEAFFGQGTRLTVV.

The CDR3 here is CASSLDPGGGITEAFF. The DNA for the CDR3 is TGCGCCAGCAGCTTGGATCCAGGGGGCGGTATCACTGAAGCTTTCTTT. The V call is TRBV5-1, the J call TRBJ1-1, with TRBD1 matching 8 bases. This CDR3 region has 16 residues. V lost 0 bases and J lost 4; bases outside the gene matches: 8. Germline assignment: CDR1 SGHRS and CDR2 YFSETQ.

The chain uses TRBV6-5 and TRBJ1-2, with TRBD1 matching 9 bases. This CDR3 is 16 amino acids long. After removal of 0 bases from V and 12 bases from J, the junction contained 14 bases not matched to a gene. Germline CDR1 MNHEY, CDR2 SVGAGI. The CDR3 region is CASSYSKGQGYMANTF. CDR3 bases: TGTGCCAGCAGTTACTCGAAGGGACAGGGATATATGGCTAACACCTTC.

The CDR3 spells CASSEAGGNTEAFF. The CDR3 DNA reads as TGTGCCAGCAGTGAAGCCGGGGGGAACACTGAAGCTTTCTTT. The V gene is TRBV2, the J gene TRBJ1-1, with D possibly being TRBD1 (5 bases). Germline V CDR1 and CDR2: SNHLY, FYNNEI. V was shortened by 0 bases and J by 1 base, with 6 bases between the two germline ends. This CDR3 region has 14 residues. Complete variable domain (other parts from reference TRBV2 and TRBJ1-1): EPEVTQTPSHQVTQMGQEVILRCVPISNHLYFYWYRQILGQKVEFLVSFYNNEISEKSEIFDDQFSVERPDGSNFTLKIRSTKLEDSAMYFCASSEAGGNTEAFFGQGTRLTVV.

The chain joins TRBV6-5 to TRBJ1-3; weak D call: TRBD1 (5 bases). The CDR3 has 13 residues. Trimming cost V 8 bases and J 4 bases, with 12 bases left between them. CDR1 and CDR2 from the germline V gene are MNHEY and SVGAGI. In DNA form, the CDR3 reads TGTGCCAGCTCCCGGTGGGGCGGAAACACCATATATTTT. It codes for CASSRWGGNTIYF.

The J gene is TRBJ1-4, the V gene TRBV30; the D gene is possibly TRBD1 (6 bases). Germline CDR1 and CDR2: GTSNPN and SVGIG (reference sequence). V gave up 3 bases and J gave up 3 bases, with 17 bases separating them. The CDR3 is 16 residues long. CDR3 DNA: TGTGCCTGGAGAGCCCCGATAGGGGGAGCTAATGAAAAACTGTTTTTT. Its protein is CAWRAPIGGANEKLFF.

V is TRBV5-1 and J is TRBJ1-2; 11 nucleotides agree with TRBD1. CDR1 is SGHRS and CDR2 is YFSETQ in the germline V gene. V was clipped by 3 bases and J by 4 bases; unmatched bases: 8. The CDR3 is 16 amino acids. CDR3 bases: TGCGCCAGCAGCTCGGGACAGGGGGTCTCTGGCTATGGCTACACCTTC. Amino acid sequence: CASSSGQGVSGYGYTF.

In this sample, this clone turned up once. The chain employs TRBV6-6 and TRBJ2-7, with D perhaps matching TRBD2 (5 bases). The V and J ends lost 10 bases and 3 bases respectively, with 7 bases between them. The CDR3 sequence is 10 residues long. In germline, CDR1 is MNHNY, CDR2 SVGAGI (reference sequence). For the CDR3, the DNA is TGTGCCACCGGGGACTACGAGCAGTACTTC. Translated: CATGDYEQYF.

V gene TRBV14 combines with J gene TRBJ2-7; a possible D gene is TRBD2 (6 bases). Germline CDR1 and CDR2: SGHDN and FVKESK. Trimming took 1 base from V and 4 from J, leaving 8 bases between them. The CDR3 has 13 residues. CDR3 coding DNA: TGTGCCAGCAGCCAAGGAAGCGGGTACGAGCAGTACTTC. It yields the protein CASSQGSGYEQYF. The full variable domain, rest sourced from reference TRBV14 and TRBJ2-7, is EAGVTQFPSHSVIEKGQTVTLRCDPISGHDNLYWYRRVMGKEIKFLLHFVKESKQDESGMPNNRFLAERTGGTYSTLKVQPAELEDSGVYFCASSQGSGYEQYFGPGTRLTVT.

CDR3 residues: CASSQPTSGGGDTQYF. The CDR3 region has the DNA TGTGCCAGCAGCCAACCGACTAGCGGGGGTGGAGATACGCAGTATTTT. The chain couples TRBV3-1 (or the pseudogene TRBV3-2) to TRBJ2-3; 12 bases match TRBD2. V lost 2 bases and J lost 5; bases outside the gene matches: 5. Germline values: CDR1 LGHDT, CDR2 YNNKEL (reference sequence). The CDR3 totals 16 residues.

This clone was recorded once. This rearrangement joins TRBV27 to TRBJ2-7; the D gene is possibly TRBD1 (6 bases). The germline gives CDR1 MNHEY, CDR2 SMNVEV (reference sequence). The CDR3 totals 14 residues. With 2 bases removed from V and 3 bases from J, the gap between germline ends came to 11 bases. CDR3 sequence (DNA): TGTGCCAGCAGTTTAAGGTCGACAGGCTACGAGCAGTACTTC. Translated, it gives CASSLRSTGYEQYF.

The J gene is TRBJ1-2, the V gene TRBV4-3; the D is unclear. The CDR3 sequence is 14 residues long. V shed 4 bases and J shed 4 bases, with 13 bases lying between them. Looked up from germline, CDR1 is LGHNA and CDR2 is YSLEER. CDR3 region: CASSPGRDGYGYTF. CDR3 bases: TGCGCCAGCAGCCCCGGGAGGGATGGCTATGGCTACACCTTC.

The chain carries TRBV7-8 and TRBJ1-3; TRBD1 matches at 7 bases. Looked up from germline, CDR1 is SGHVS and CDR2 is FQNEAQ. The junction had 16 bases not matched to a gene; V was cut back by 4 bases and J by 1 base. The CDR3 extends over 19 amino acids. CDR3: CASSSSIIAQGISGNTIYF. In DNA, the CDR3 is TGTGCCAGCAGCTCGTCTATTATCGCACAGGGGATTTCTGGAAACACCATATATTTT.

The DNA for the CDR3 is TGTGCCAGCAGCTTAGACAGGGGTGATCAGCCCCAGCATTTT. Its translation is CASSLDRGDQPQHF. The V call is TRBV7-9, the J call TRBJ1-5; TRBD1 agrees at 7 bases. Germline V lookup: CDR1 SEHNR, CDR2 FQNEAQ (reference sequence). This CDR3 has 14 residues. J was trimmed by 5 bases and V by 1 base; bases with no gene match: 2.

The chain combines TRBV2 with TRBJ2-3; 13 bases match TRBD2. Germline assignment: CDR1 SNHLY and CDR2 FYNNEI. Germline trimming cut 6 bases from V and 4 bases from J; bases unmatched to any gene: 4. The CDR3 length is 15 residues. This chain's CDR3 is CASRTSGGAADTQYF. CDR3 coding DNA: TGTGCCAGCAGAACTAGCGGGGGGGCCGCAGATACGCAGTATTTT.